Listed below are T cell receptor beta chains from one sample, sequenced in a study of shared clonotypes between healthy human individuals. Here immunoSEQ multiplex PCR was the method, and the copy in TCRdb shows in-frame clones only, minus some. The repertoire includes about 450,000 clones, roughly three quarters of them detected once, and around 13% sits in the top ten. The specimen sequenced was PBMCs. The receptors originated from a woman in her forties in good health. Some clones in this sample may be carry-over from other donors' samples. CDR3s include the opening cysteine and the closing phenylalanine or tryptophan. A D gene is named only where the DNA matches it firmly. Clone size is not always given. Where it is, it says once, few, many or a class for expanded clones.

J gene	D gene	clone size	CDR3 length	V gene	CDR3 DNA	CDR3 protein
TRBJ2-7	-	few	13	TRBV5-4	TGTGCCAGCAGCTTGGTGGGCGGCTACGAGCAGTACTTC	CASSLVGGYEQYF
TRBJ1-1	-	-	16	TRBV7-6	TGTGCCAGCAGCTTAGATAGGGCCACCTGGAACACTGAAGCTTTCTTT	CASSLDRATWNTEAFF
TRBJ2-7	TRBD2	-	16	TRBV4-3	TGCGCCAGCAGCCAAGAGAGCGGGAGGCCCGCCTACGAGCAGTACTTC	CASSQESGRPAYEQYF
TRBJ1-3	-	few	15	TRBV5-1	TGCGCCAGCAGTTCTACAGGGCAGTTAGGAAACACCATATATTTT	CASSSTGQLGNTIYF
TRBJ2-3	-	-	14	TRBV7-3	TGTGCCAGCAGCTACACAGGCCTCACAGATACGCAGTATTTT	CASSYTGLTDTQYF
TRBJ2-7	-	-	12	TRBV7-8	TGTGCCAGCAGCTTTAGGCGACCCGAGCAGTACTTC	CASSFRRPEQYF
TRBJ2-1	TRBD2	-	15	TRBV27	TGTGCCAGCAGTTTACGTAGCGGGGGATACAATGAGCAGTTCTTC	CASSLRSGGYNEQFF
TRBJ2-6	-	many	15	TRBV6-4	TGTGCCAGCAGTGACACGCGATCTGGGGCCAACGTCCTGACTTTC	CASSDTRSGANVLTF
TRBJ1-5	TRBD1	-	13	TRBV4-3	TGCGCCAGCCGACAGGGGCTTTTTGGGCCCCAGCATTTT	CASRQGLFGPQHF
TRBJ2-1	-	-	12	TRBV28	TGTGCCAGCACCACCAGCGGGAATGAGCAGTTCTTC	CASTTSGNEQFF
TRBJ2-2	TRBD1	few	17	TRBV7-2	TGTGCCAGCAGCTTAGCCCCGGGACAGGGCCCCACCGGGGAGCTGTTTTTT	CASSLAPGQGPTGELFF
TRBJ2-6	-	-	19	TRBV6-1	TGTGCCAGCAGTGAGACACTTCCAGGAGGTTCCTCTGGGGCCAACGTCCTGACTTTC	CASSETLPGGSSGANVLTF
TRBJ2-5	TRBD2	-	15	TRBV9	TGTGCCAGCAGCGCATATAGCGGGAGCGGGGAGACCCAGTACTTC	CASSAYSGSGETQYF
TRBJ2-5	TRBD1	-	17	TRBV18	TGTGCCAGCTCACCCCAGGGAAGACAGGGGGCCCAAGAGACCCAGTACTTC	CASSPQGRQGAQETQYF
TRBJ2-5	TRBD1	few	15	TRBV30	TGTGCCTGGAGTGGGGCAGGGGGCGTTAAAGAGACCCAGTACTTC	CAWSGAGGVKETQYF
TRBJ1-2	-	-	16	TRBV27	TGTGCCAGCAGTTTATACGGGGGATCCGCCAGGGGAGGCTACACCTTC	CASSLYGGSARGGYTF
TRBJ1-1	-	many	14	TRBV6-1	TGTGCCAGCAGTGAACCAGACGGGAACACTGAAGCTTTCTTT	CASSEPDGNTEAFF
TRBJ2-7	TRBD2	-	15	TRBV7-2	TGTGCCAGCACCTCGGGACTAGCGGGGGCCTACGAGCAGTACTTC	CASTSGLAGAYEQYF
TRBJ1-2	-	-	13	TRBV28	TGTGCCAGCACCCAAGACAGGAACTATGGCTACACCTTC	CASTQDRNYGYTF
TRBJ2-5	-	-	13	TRBV9	TGTGCCAGCAGCGTAGGAGGCCAAGAGACCCAGTACTTC	CASSVGGQETQYF
TRBJ1-2	-	-	12	TRBV25-1	TGTGCCAGCAGTGAATTGGGCTATGGCTACACCTTC	CASSELGYGYTF
TRBJ1-2	-	-	14	TRBV7-9	TGTGCCAGCAGCTTCGACTTCCAGGAGGATGGCTACACCTTC	CASSFDFQEDGYTF
TRBJ2-3	-	few	13	TRBV5-4	TGTGCCAGCAGCTTGGCTAGCACAGATACGCAGTATTTT	CASSLASTDTQYF
TRBJ2-3	-	-	17	TRBV15	TGTGCCACCAGCAGAGAGGCGGCAGAAGTTAGCACAGATACGCAGTATTTT	CATSREAAEVSTDTQYF
TRBJ2-1	TRBD2	-	16	TRBV9	TGTGCCAGCAGTGAACTAGCGGGAGGGGCCTACAATGAGCAGTTCTTC	CASSELAGGAYNEQFF
TRBJ1-2	TRBD1	few	17	TRBV4-2	TGTGCCAGCAGCCAAGATGGGGCAGGGGGCGCCGGCTATGGCTACACCTTC	CASSQDGAGGAGYGYTF
TRBJ2-7	-	-	14	TRBV28	TGTGCCAGCAGTTTCCGGGAATTGGGCTACGAGCAGTACTTC	CASSFRELGYEQYF
TRBJ2-5	TRBD2	few	14	TRBV2	TGTGCCAGCACCGAGCGGGAGAAACGAGAGACCCAGTACTTC	CASTEREKRETQYF
TRBJ1-5	-	-	14	TRBV30	TGTGCCTGGAGCGGGGCTAACGTAAATCAGCCCCAGCATTTT	CAWSGANVNQPQHF
TRBJ1-2	-	-	13	TRBV4-2	TGTGCCAGCAGCTTGCTTCTGGGGAATGGCTACACCTTC	CASSLLLGNGYTF
TRBJ2-5	-	once	15	TRBV5-1	TGCGCCAGCAGTACCCAAGGGGGGACCCAAGAGACCCAGTACTTC	CASSTQGGTQETQYF
TRBJ2-7	TRBD2	once	14	TRBV13	TGTGCCAGCAGCTTAACGGGAGGGCCGGTCGAGCAGTACTTC	CASSLTGGPVEQYF
TRBJ2-2	-	few	14	TRBV9	TGTGCCAGCAGCCCACTGGGGGCCACCGGGGAGCTGTTTTTT	CASSPLGATGELFF
TRBJ2-3	-	-	13	TRBV28	TGTGCCAGCCAAGGGGTGTACACAGATACGCAGTATTTT	CASQGVYTDTQYF
TRBJ2-6	-	many	16	TRBV11-2	TGTGCCAGCAGCCTACAGGGAAATATTGGGGCCAACGTCCTGACTTTC	CASSLQGNIGANVLTF
TRBJ2-3	TRBD2	-	19	TRBV4-2	TGTGCCAGCAGCCAAGCGTATTGGCTAGCGGGCCGAGCTAACAATACGCAGTATTTT	CASSQAYWLAGRANNTQYF
TRBJ2-5	TRBD2	-	19	TRBV4-1	TGCGCCAGCAGCCACCCGGGACTAGCGGGAGGCCCAGGGCAAGAGACCCAGTACTTC	CASSHPGLAGGPGQETQYF
TRBJ2-1	TRBD2	-	17	TRBV9	TGTGCCAGCAGCGTAGGGACTAGCGTAGGAGGTGTCAATGAGCAGTTCTTC	CASSVGTSVGGVNEQFF
TRBJ1-1	-	-	16	TRBV19	TGTGCCAGTAGTATCGCGGTCGGCAGGCTGAACACTGAAGCTTTCTTT	CASSIAVGRLNTEAFF
TRBJ2-3	TRBD2	-	16	TRBV7-2	TGTGCCAGCAGCCTTCGACTAGCGGGAATTACAGATACGCAGTATTTT	CASSLRLAGITDTQYF
TRBJ2-3	-	-	15	TRBV2	TGTGCCAGCAGTGAAGCGCCCCTGGGGGCAGATACGCAGTATTTT	CASSEAPLGADTQYF
TRBJ2-7	-	-	11	TRBV6-1	TGTGCCAGCACCTTCATCGACGAGCAGTACTTC	CASTFIDEQYF
TRBJ2-7	TRBD2	-	14	TRBV6-7	TGTGCCAGCAGTCAGCGGGAGTGTCTCAACGAGCAGTACTTC	CASSQRECLNEQYF
TRBJ1-2	-	many	11	TRBV11-2	TGTGCCAGCAGCCCCAGGATCAGCTACACCTTC	CASSPRISYTF
TRBJ2-5	-	-	12	TRBV29-1	TGCAGCGTTCACAGGGCCCAAGAGACCCAGTACTTC	CSVHRAQETQYF
TRBJ2-1	-	once	16	TRBV5-1	TGCGCCAGCAGTTCCACCGCCCCAAGCTCCTACAATGAGCAGTTCTTC	CASSSTAPSSYNEQFF
TRBJ2-6	-	-	17	TRBV5-1	TGCGCCAGCACCTTGGACCCCGGGCGGTCTGGGGCCAACGTCCTGACTTTC	CASTLDPGRSGANVLTF
TRBJ1-4	-	-	13	TRBV5-6	TGTGCCAGCAGCTTCGGCAGGGATGAAAAACTGTTTTTT	CASSFGRDEKLFF